Shown below are 17 T cell receptor beta chains from a single sample sequenced in a study of low-dose radiotherapy and immunotherapy resistance in tumors. Alpha and beta chains were covered, as first-strand cDNA relied on TRAV- and TRBV-specific primers. For amplifying TCRs, the PCR ran for approximately 18 cycles with Phusion, which was used together with a constant-region primer and the adapter on the V primers. MiXCR, run by TCRdb on the reads, gives a single entry per CDR3 protein. The sample records several thousand distinct CDR3 sequences, about four fifths being singletons. The receptors derive from a human donor with advanced metastatic prostate, ovarian, gallbladder or colorectal cancer (not recorded which). This table probably holds off-target reads from a library built for another chain.

This clonotype was observed a few times. The chain uses TRBV2 and TRBJ1-5, with D unclear. The CDR3 is 14 amino acids. CDR1 and CDR2 (germline): SNHLY, FYNNEI. V was shortened by 0 bases and J by 1 base, with 4 bases between the two germline ends. Written as DNA, the CDR3 is TGTGCCAGCAGTGAAGCGTTCAGCAATCAGCCCCAGCATTTT. This gives the protein CASSEAFSNQPQHF.

V is TRBV20-1 and J is TRBJ1-5; TRBD1 agrees at 11 bases. The CDR3 length is 17 residues. Germline CDR1 and CDR2: DFQATT and SNEGSKA (reference sequence). Trimming removed 0 bases from V and 7 bases from J; junction bases left unmatched: 11. The CDR3, as DNA: TGCAGTGCTAGAGAGGCTACCGGGACAGGGGGTAGGCAGCCCCAGCATTTT. It codes for CSAREATGTGGRQPQHF.

This sequence joins TRBV28 and TRBJ2-5; D unclear. With 2 bases removed from V and 5 bases from J, the gap between germline ends came to 9 bases. This CDR3 has 13 residues. CDR1 is MDHEN and CDR2 is SYDVKM in the germline V gene. In DNA form, the CDR3 reads TGTGCCAGCAGTTTACCTGCTGGGGAGACCCAGTACTTC. Translated: CASSLPAGETQYF.

The rearrangement joins TRBV6-2 or TRBV6-3 to TRBJ1-5; no clear D. The CDR3 covers 15 residues. CDR1 MNHEY and CDR2 SVGEGT come from the germline V gene. V was pared by 5 bases and J by 4 bases, with 15 bases between. Written as DNA, the CDR3 is TGTGCCAGCAGTCAGACCAGCCTCGTGAATCAGCCCCAGCATTTT. Protein sequence: CASSQTSLVNQPQHF.

This chain links TRBV4-2 with TRBJ1-2; TRBD1 might be the D (5 bases). This CDR3 has 15 residues. Trimming removed 4 bases at V and 4 bases at J, with 16 bases between. Germline V lookup: CDR1 LGHNA, CDR2 YNFKEQ. The CDR3 here is CASSLETTGGYGYTF. The CDR3, as DNA: TGTGCCAGCAGCCTCGAGACGACTGGGGGCTATGGCTACACCTTC.

V and J are TRBV12-3 or TRBV12-4 and TRBJ2-1; 9 nucleotides agree with TRBD2. V gave up 3 bases and J gave up 5 bases; unmatched junction bases: 2. The CDR3 contains 14 residues. DNA of the CDR3: TGTGCCAGCAGTTTCAGCGGGGGGCACAATGAGCAGTTCTTC. Protein sequence: CASSFSGGHNEQFF.

The chain combines TRBV7-2 with TRBJ2-1; D is ambiguous. The CDR3 totals 12 residues. Germline V lookup: CDR1 SGHTA, CDR2 FQGNSA. V lost 6 bases and J lost 4, with 7 bases in between. The CDR3 coding sequence is TGTGCCAGCAGTTTGAGTTACAATGAGCAGTTCTTC. This gives the protein CASSLSYNEQFF.

The chain couples TRBV2 to TRBJ2-5, with TRBD2 matching 7 bases. The CDR3 loop spans 14 amino acids. Germline V gene lookup returns CDR1 SNHLY and CDR2 FYNNEI. Losses at the gene ends were 4 bases for V and 4 bases for J; bases not matched to a gene: 6. CDR3 DNA sequence: TGTGCCAGCAGTGGTCGGACTAGGGGAGAGACCCAGTACTTC. The encoded protein is CASSGRTRGETQYF.

V gene TRBV5-4 combines with J gene TRBJ1-1; D is undetermined. This CDR3 contains 13 residues. V was trimmed by 4 bases and J by 0 bases, leaving 7 bases between them. Germline V gene data show CDR1 as SGHNT and CDR2 as YYREEE (reference sequence). CDR3: CASSKDLNTEAFF. CDR3 sequence (DNA): TGTGCCAGCAGCAAGGACCTGAACACTGAAGCTTTCTTT.

CDR3 nucleotides: TGTGCCAGCAGTTACAGCACCGGGGAGGGCTACGAGCAGTACTTC. Amino acids: CASSYSTGEGYEQYF. This chain joins TRBV6-1 and TRBJ2-7, with 7 bases lining up with TRBD2. The CDR3 extends over 15 amino acids. The V gene end was trimmed by 5 bases and the J gene end by 3 bases; junction bases not matched to a gene: 10. Per germline, CDR1 MNHNS and CDR2 SASEGT.

The chain links TRBV7-2 to TRBJ2-2; TRBD1 matches 7 bases. Per the germline V gene, CDR1 is SGHTA and CDR2 is FQGNSA. The V gene end was trimmed by 1 base and the J gene end by 7 bases; junction bases not matched to a gene: 9. The CDR3 has 16 residues. The CDR3 reads CASSLVTRGRGGELFF. CDR3 DNA: TGTGCCAGCAGCTTAGTCACTAGGGGGCGAGGCGGGGAGCTGTTTTTT.

This chain uses TRBV28 with TRBJ2-7, with D possibly TRBD2 on 5 matching bases. In germline, CDR1 is MDHEN, CDR2 SYDVKM. V lost 3 bases to trimming and J lost 3 bases, with 9 bases between them. There are 13 residues in the CDR3. This CDR3 is CASSLDWLYEQYF. CDR3 in DNA: TGTGCCAGCAGTTTGGACTGGCTCTACGAGCAGTACTTC.

This clonotype is deemed large. The chain couples TRBV6-2 or TRBV6-3 to TRBJ2-7; 11 nucleotides align to TRBD2. V gave up 5 bases and J gave up 3 bases; unmatched junction bases: 6. The germline CDR1 and CDR2 sequences are MNHEY and SVGEGT. The CDR3 is 15 residues long. The CDR3 DNA sequence: TGTGCCAGCAGTGAGGACGGGACTAGCGGCTACGAGCAGTACTTC. Translating it yields CASSEDGTSGYEQYF.

V is TRBV7-2 and J is TRBJ2-1; TRBD2 aligns across 8 bases. The V and J ends lost 3 bases and 1 base, in that order; junction bases with no gene match: 2. This CDR3 is built from 15 residues. CDR1 and CDR2 (germline): SGHTA, FQGNSA. This CDR3 reads CASSFGGGSYNEQFF. The CDR3, as DNA: TGTGCCAGCAGCTTCGGCGGGGGGTCCTACAATGAGCAGTTCTTC.

This clonotype was seen a few times. CDR3 sequence reads: CASSPGQTNEKLFF. CDR3 in DNA: TGTGCCAGCAGTCCGGGACAGACTAATGAAAAACTGTTTTTT. The rearrangement links TRBV12-3 or TRBV12-4 to TRBJ1-4, with 7 bases matching TRBD1. The CDR3 is 14 amino acids. Trimming cost V 5 bases and J 2 bases; bases outside gene matches: 2.

The chain uses TRBV28 and TRBJ2-3, with D possibly TRBD2 on 6 matching bases. The CDR3 is 13 residues long. The ends were cut back, 9 bases at V and 5 bases at J, with 15 bases in the middle. Looked up from germline, CDR1 is MDHEN and CDR2 is SYDVKM. The CDR3 DNA reads TGTGCCAGTTCGGGGGAAGTCAGAGATACGCAGTATTTT. Its protein is CASSGEVRDTQYF. The variable domain in full, with the rest retrieved from reference TRBV28 and TRBJ2-3, is DVKVTQSSRYLVKRTGEKVFLECVQDMDHENMFWYRQDPGLGLRLIYFSYDVKMKEKGDIPEGYSVSREKKERFSLILESASTNQTSMYLCASSGEVRDTQYFGPGTRLTVL.

The chain has TRBV5-5 and TRBJ1-6; D gene uncertain. CDR1 and CDR2 from the germline V gene are SGHKS and YYEKEE (reference sequence). Trimming removed 4 bases from V and 8 bases from J, with 13 bases in between. This CDR3 contains 14 residues. In DNA, the CDR3 is TGTGCCAGCAGCCAGCCGGGGAACCATTCACCCCTCCACTTT. Protein sequence: CASSQPGNHSPLHF.